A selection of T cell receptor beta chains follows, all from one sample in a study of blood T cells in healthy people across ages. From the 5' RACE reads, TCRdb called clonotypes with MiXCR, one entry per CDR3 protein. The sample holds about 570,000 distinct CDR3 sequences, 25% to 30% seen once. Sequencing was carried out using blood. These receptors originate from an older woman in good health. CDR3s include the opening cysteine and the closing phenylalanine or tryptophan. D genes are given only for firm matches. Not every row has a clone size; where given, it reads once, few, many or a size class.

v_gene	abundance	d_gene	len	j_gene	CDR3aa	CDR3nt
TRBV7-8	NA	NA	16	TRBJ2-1	CASSLVGASSYNEQFF	TGTGCCAGCAGCTTAGTCGGGGCTAGCTCCTACAATGAGCAGTTCTTC
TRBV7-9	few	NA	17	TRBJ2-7	CASSSPPSGGQSYEQYF	TGTGCCAGCAGCTCTCCGCCATCAGGGGGGCAGTCCTACGAGCAGTACTTC
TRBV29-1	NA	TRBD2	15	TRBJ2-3	CSVPTSGGAGDTQYF	TGCAGCGTTCCTACTAGCGGGGGGGCTGGAGATACGCAGTATTTT
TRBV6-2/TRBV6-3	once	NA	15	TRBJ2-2	CASKVRGMNTGELFF	TGTGCCAGCAAGGTTCGGGGGATGAACACCGGGGAGCTGTTTTTT
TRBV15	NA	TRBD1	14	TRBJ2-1	CATSRIGQGHEQFF	TGTGCCACCAGCAGGATAGGACAGGGCCATGAGCAGTTCTTC
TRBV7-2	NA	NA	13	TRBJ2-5	CASSQAIKETQYF	TGTGCCAGCAGCCAAGCGATTAAAGAGACCCAGTACTTC
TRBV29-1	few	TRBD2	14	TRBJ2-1	CSVETSGARNRWFF	TGCAGCGTTGAAACTAGCGGGGCGAGAAATAGGTGGTTCTTC
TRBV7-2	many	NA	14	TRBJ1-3	CASSFTRAGNTIYF	TGTGCCAGCAGCTTTACGAGGGCCGGAAACACCATATATTTT
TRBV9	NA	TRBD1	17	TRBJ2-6	CASNERTTGTGANVLTF	TGTGCCAGCAACGAGCGAACGACAGGGACTGGGGCCAACGTCCTGACTTTC
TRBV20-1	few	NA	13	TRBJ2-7	CSALRQPTYEQYF	TGCAGTGCTCTAAGACAGCCAACCTACGAGCAGTACTTC
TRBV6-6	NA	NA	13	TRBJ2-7	CASGRLQGTEQYF	TGTGCCAGCGGCCGACTCCAGGGGACGGAGCAGTACTTC
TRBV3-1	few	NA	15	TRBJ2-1	CASSQGGGAENEQFF	TGTGCCAGCAGCCAAGGAGGGGGGGCCGAGAATGAGCAGTTCTTC
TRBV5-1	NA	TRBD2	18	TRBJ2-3	CASSLAGLAGGLGDTQYF	TGCGCCAGCAGCTTGGCCGGCTTGGCGGGGGGGCTTGGAGATACGCAGTATTTT
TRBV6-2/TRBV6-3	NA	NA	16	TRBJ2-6	CAGGKGHNSGANVLTF	TGTGCCGGGGGTAAGGGACATAACTCTGGGGCCAACGTCCTGACTTTC
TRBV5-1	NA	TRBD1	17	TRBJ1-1	CASSPGTGDSFRTEAFF	TGCGCCAGCAGCCCGGGGACAGGCGATTCATTTAGGACTGAAGCTTTCTTT
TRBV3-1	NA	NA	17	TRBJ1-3	CASSQTRMLGSGNTIYF	TGTGCCAGCAGCCAAACGAGGATGTTGGGGTCTGGAAACACCATATATTTT
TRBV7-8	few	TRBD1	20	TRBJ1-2	CASSLASLINAGQGSYGYTF	TGTGCCAGCAGCTTAGCAAGCCTAATAAACGCGGGACAGGGGAGCTATGGCTACACCTTC
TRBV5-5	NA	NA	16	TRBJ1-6	CASSLRSTGVDSPLHF	TGTGCCAGCAGCTTGCGTAGCACCGGTGTCGATTCACCCCTCCACTTT
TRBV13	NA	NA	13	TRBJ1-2	CAGSPLGRYGYTF	TGTGCCGGCAGCCCCCTCGGCCGGTATGGCTACACCTTC
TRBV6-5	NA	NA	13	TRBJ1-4	CASSYPGRDKLFF	TGTGCCAGCAGTTACCCGGGCCGGGACAAACTGTTTTTT
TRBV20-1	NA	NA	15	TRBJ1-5	CSARGRQGGTQPQHF	TGCAGTGCTAGAGGGAGGCAGGGAGGGACTCAGCCCCAGCATTTT
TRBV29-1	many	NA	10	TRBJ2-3	CSVDTDTQYF	TGCAGCGTTGATACAGATACGCAGTATTTT
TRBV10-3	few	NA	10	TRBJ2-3	CASSSDTQYF	TGTGCCAGCTCTTCGGATACGCAGTATTTT
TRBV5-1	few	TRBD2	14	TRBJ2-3	CASSTGLVTDTQYF	TGCGCCAGCAGCACGGGACTAGTCACAGATACGCAGTATTTT
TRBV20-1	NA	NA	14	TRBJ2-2	CSARPGLNTGELFF	TGCAGTGCTAGACCCGGGCTCAACACCGGGGAGCTGTTTTTT
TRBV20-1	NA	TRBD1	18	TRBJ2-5	CSASPPWGQGAGGETQYF	TGCAGTGCTAGTCCCCCTTGGGGACAGGGGGCCGGGGGAGAGACCCAGTACTTC
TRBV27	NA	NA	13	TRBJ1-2	CASSTKGGRGYTF	TGTGCCAGCAGTACAAAGGGGGGACGGGGCTACACCTTC
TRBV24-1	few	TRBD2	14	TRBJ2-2	CATSELAGTGELFF	TGTGCCACCAGTGAACTAGCGGGGACCGGGGAGCTGTTTTTT
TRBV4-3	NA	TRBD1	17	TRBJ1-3	CASSQGHDRGSRNTIYF	TGCGCCAGCAGCCAAGGACACGACAGGGGTAGTAGAAACACCATATATTTT
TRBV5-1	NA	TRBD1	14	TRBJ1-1	CASSFGQENTEAFF	TGCGCCAGCAGCTTCGGACAGGAGAACACTGAAGCTTTCTTT
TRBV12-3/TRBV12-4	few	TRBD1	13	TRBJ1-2	CASSLTGVRGYTF	TGTGCCAGCAGCCTTACAGGGGTAAGAGGCTACACCTTC
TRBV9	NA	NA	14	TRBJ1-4	CASSGDTLQKKLFF	TGTGCCAGCAGCGGGGACACCCTTCAGAAAAAACTGTTTTTT
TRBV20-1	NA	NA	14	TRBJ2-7	CSARRAGSFYEQYF	TGCAGTGCAAGGAGGGCAGGGTCGTTCTACGAGCAGTACTTC
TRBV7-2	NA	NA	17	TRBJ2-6	CASSLIPGRSGANVLTF	TGTGCCAGCAGCTTGATTCCGGGGCGCTCTGGGGCCAACGTCCTGACTTTC
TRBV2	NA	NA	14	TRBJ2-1	CASTSEGRYNEQFF	TGTGCCAGCACTAGCGAGGGACGCTACAATGAGCAGTTCTTC
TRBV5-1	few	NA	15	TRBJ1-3	CASSSQGMRSDTIYF	TGCGCCAGCAGCTCGCAGGGCATGAGGTCGGACACCATATATTTT
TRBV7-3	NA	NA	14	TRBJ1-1	CASSLTGKNTEAFF	TGTGCCAGCAGCTTAACGGGGAAGAACACTGAAGCTTTCTTT
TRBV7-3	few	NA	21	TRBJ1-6	CASSFFLWRRVGRGINSPLHF	TGTGCCAGCAGCTTTTTTTTGTGGCGACGGGTTGGAAGGGGTATTAATTCACCCCTCCACTTT
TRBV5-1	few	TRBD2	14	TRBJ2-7	CASSTSGGGYEQYF	TGCGCCAGCAGCACCAGCGGGGGAGGCTACGAGCAGTACTTC
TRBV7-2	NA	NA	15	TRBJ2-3	CASSRGGPSTDTQYF	TGTGCCAGCAGCAGAGGGGGGCCGAGCACAGATACGCAGTATTTT
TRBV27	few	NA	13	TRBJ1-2	CASSLYSGAGYTF	TGTGCCAGCTCACTCTATTCAGGTGCTGGCTACACCTTC
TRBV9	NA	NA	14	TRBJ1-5	CASSEGGVYQPQHF	TGTGCCAGCAGTGAGGGGGGAGTCTATCAGCCCCAGCATTTT
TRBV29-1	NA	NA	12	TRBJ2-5	CSVFRAQETQYF	TGCAGCGTGTTTCGTGCTCAAGAGACCCAGTACTTC
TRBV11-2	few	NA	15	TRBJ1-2	CASSLTTGENYGYTF	TGTGCCAGCAGCTTAACCACCGGGGAGAACTATGGCTACACCTTC
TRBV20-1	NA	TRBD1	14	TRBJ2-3	CSASVRDRVDTQYF	TGCAGTGCTTCAGTCCGGGACAGGGTTGATACGCAGTATTTT
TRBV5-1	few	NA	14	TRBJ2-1	CASSFYRDYNEQFF	TGCGCCAGCAGCTTCTACAGGGATTACAATGAGCAGTTCTTC
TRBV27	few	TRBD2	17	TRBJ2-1	CASSSRAGGPSYNEQFF	TGTGCCAGCAGTTCCCGAGCGGGGGGCCCCTCCTACAATGAGCAGTTCTTC
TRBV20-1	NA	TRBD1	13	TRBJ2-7	CSATGTETYEQYF	TGCAGTGCCACCGGGACAGAAACCTACGAGCAGTACTTC
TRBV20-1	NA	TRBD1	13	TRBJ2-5	CSARDRVGQGVYF	TGCAGTGCTAGAGATCGAGTAGGGCAGGGGGTATACTTC
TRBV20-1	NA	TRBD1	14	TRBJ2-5	CSATSNRGLWYQYF	TGCAGTGCCACCTCTAACAGGGGGCTGTGGTACCAGTACTTC
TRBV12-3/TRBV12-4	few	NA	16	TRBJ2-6	CASTGGYSSGANVLTF	TGTGCCAGCACCGGAGGTTATTCGTCAGGGGCCAACGTCCTGACTTTC
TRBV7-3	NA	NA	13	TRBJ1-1	CASSWTVNTEAFF	TGTGCCAGCAGCTGGACCGTGAACACTGAAGCTTTCTTT
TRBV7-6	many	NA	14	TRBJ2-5	CASSPGTHQETQYF	TGTGCCAGCAGCCCCGGGACCCACCAAGAGACCCAGTACTTC
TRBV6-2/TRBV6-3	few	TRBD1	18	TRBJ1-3	CASREIDRGRSSGNTIYF	TGTGCCAGCAGGGAAATCGACAGGGGACGCTCCTCTGGAAACACCATATATTTT